The 28 T cell receptor beta chains listed next were all sequenced from one sample in a study of cytomegalovirus exposure and HLA in healthy donors. The PCR was carried out with 60 Vbeta primers and 13 Jbeta primers. Clones were sequenced by immunoSEQ multiplex PCR, and TCRdb holds only the in-frame ones, with some missing. The sample consists of some 200,000 clones, 80% to 85% of them appearing once. Sequencing used PBMCs. Every receptor here comes from a woman aged 45-60 years in good health and CMV-seropositive.

The chain combines TRBV4-3 with TRBJ1-1; 7 nucleotides match TRBD1. The germline V gene has CDR1 LGHNA and CDR2 YSLEER. J lost 7 bases, V lost 0 bases, and 8 bases had no gene match. The CDR3 is 15 residues long. CDR3 DNA: TGCGCCAGCAGCCAAGATGAACAGGGGACGAGTGAAGCTTTCTTT. Residues: CASSQDEQGTSEAFF.

The CDR3: CASTLNGRAFF. CDR3 nucleotide sequence: TGTGCCAGCACTCTTAACGGGAGGGCTTTCTTT. The chain has TRBV27 and TRBJ1-1; no firm D call. Looked up from germline, CDR1 is MNHEY and CDR2 is SMNVEV (reference sequence). V lost 7 bases, J lost 11 bases, and 14 bases lay in between. The length of the CDR3 is 11 residues.

V gene TRBV15 combines with J gene TRBJ2-1; 10 positions agree with TRBD2. Germline V gene data show CDR1 as LNHNV and CDR2 as YYDKDF (reference sequence). CDR3 length: 18 residues. V lost 0 bases to trimming and J lost 6 bases; unmatched junction nucleotides: 11. CDR3: CATSRDLAETSGSNEQFF. Here the CDR3 DNA reads TGTGCCACCAGCAGAGATCTTGCGGAGACTAGCGGGTCCAATGAGCAGTTCTTC.

The chain is built from TRBV5-1 and TRBJ2-3; possibly TRBD2 for D (7 bases). Deletions cut 2 bases from V and 3 bases from J, with 16 bases between. Germline V lookup: CDR1 SGHRS, CDR2 YFSETQ. The CDR3 consists of 16 residues. The CDR3 spells CASSLGEGGTTDTQYF. The CDR3 DNA follows: TGCGCCAGCAGCTTAGGGGAGGGGGGGACGACAGATACGCAGTATTTT.

The chain joins TRBV28 to TRBJ1-2; D not resolved. The V gene's germline CDR1 is MDHEN and CDR2 SYDVKM. V lost 4 bases, J lost 1 base, and 13 bases lay in between. The CDR3 runs to 15 residues. CDR3 protein: CASSSPAGLNYGYTF. Written as DNA, the CDR3 is TGTGCCAGCAGTTCCCCTGCGGGTCTTAACTATGGCTACACCTTC.

This sequence joins TRBV7-6 and TRBJ2-5, with D unresolved. This CDR3 spans 13 amino acids. Germline CDR1 SGHVS, CDR2 FNYEAQ. V lost 2 bases and J 4 bases, leaving 8 bases between the germline ends. CDR3 in amino acids: CASSLLPVETQYF. In DNA form, the CDR3 reads TGTGCCAGCAGCTTACTGCCGGTAGAGACCCAGTACTTC.

V and J are TRBV28 and TRBJ2-3, with D hard to call. The V gene's germline CDR1 is MDHEN and CDR2 SYDVKM. The V end lost 6 bases, the J end lost 8 bases, and 18 bases lay between the germline ends. The CDR3 length is 14 residues. CDR3 DNA: TGTGCCAGCAGCCTCCCCCCGGGTTTCGGTACGCAGTATTTT. Amino acids: CASSLPPGFGTQYF.

The J gene is TRBJ2-3, the V gene TRBV5-8, with TRBD1 identical over 8 bases. CDR1 and CDR2 (germline): SGHTS, YDEGEE. After removal of 4 bases from V and 5 bases from J, the junction contained 9 bases not matched to a gene. This CDR3 comprises 15 residues. The CDR3 DNA follows: TGTGCCAGCAGCCGAACAGGGGGAAATCAAGATACGCAGTATTTT. Residues: CASSRTGGNQDTQYF.

The rearrangement joins TRBV27 to TRBJ2-1; 8 bases map to TRBD2. V was pared by 6 bases and J by 9 bases, with 13 bases of the junction left unmatched. Germline V gene data show CDR1 as MNHEY and CDR2 as SMNVEV (reference sequence). This CDR3 comprises 15 residues. The CDR3 is CASRERAGAGVEQFF. The DNA of the CDR3 is TGTGCCAGCAGGGAAAGAGCGGGAGCTGGGGTTGAGCAGTTCTTC.

The V gene is TRBV7-9, the J gene TRBJ2-3; D not resolved. Trimming took off 4 bases at V and 0 bases at J, with 17 bases between the two ends. CDR3 length: 17 amino acids. CDR1 and CDR2 (germline): SEHNR, FQNEAQ (reference sequence). The CDR3 protein is CASSSRHWASSTDTQYF. The CDR3 bases are TGTGCCAGCAGCTCCCGGCACTGGGCTTCTAGCACAGATACGCAGTATTTT.

This CDR3 is CASSLDPARSVQFF. CDR3 bases: TGTGCCAGCAGCTTGGACCCAGCTAGAAGCGTGCAGTTCTTC. The V call is TRBV5-4, the J call TRBJ2-1; no firm D call. The CDR3 length is 14 residues. V was pared by 0 bases and J by 12 bases, with 16 bases between. Germline V gives CDR1 SGHNT, CDR2 YYREEE (reference sequence).

The V gene is TRBV30, the J gene TRBJ2-1; D is uncertain. The V gene lost 3 bases and the J gene lost 7 bases, with 10 bases spanning the gap. The CDR3 covers 12 residues. The germline V gene encodes CDR1 GTSNPN and CDR2 SVGIG (reference sequence). The DNA for the CDR3 is TGTGCCTGGAGCCCCACAGTGAATGAGCAGTTCTTC. Its protein product is CAWSPTVNEQFF.

This clone has more than one count but fewer than ten. Here the CDR3 DNA reads TGCGCCAGCAGCTTGACTGGGGGGAGCACAGATACGCAGTATTTT. As protein: CASSLTGGSTDTQYF. V gene TRBV5-1 combines with J gene TRBJ2-3, with D perhaps matching TRBD2 (6 bases). V was cut by 1 base and J by 0 bases, with 9 bases left in between. The CDR3 is 15 amino acids. Germline CDR1 reads SGHRS; CDR2 reads YFSETQ. Supplemented by reference TRBV5-1 and TRBJ2-3, the full variable domain reads KAGVTQTPRYLIKTRGQQVTLSCSPISGHRSVSWYQQTPGQGLQFLFEYFSETQRNKGNFPGRFSGRQFSNSRSEMNVSTLELGDSALYLCASSLTGGSTDTQYFGPGTRLTVL.

The chain combines TRBV12-5 with TRBJ1-4, with 8 bases that match TRBD1. Germline assignment: CDR1 LGHNT and CDR2 FRNRAP. The ends lost 4 bases at V and 3 bases at J; junction bases unmatched: 4. This CDR3 contains 15 residues. The CDR3 spells CASGWRTGPNEKLFF. In DNA form, the CDR3 reads TGTGCTAGTGGTTGGCGGACAGGGCCTAATGAAAAACTGTTTTTT.

The chain links TRBV13 to TRBJ2-2; 8 positions match TRBD1. The length of the CDR3 is 16 residues. Germline V gives CDR1 PRHDT, CDR2 FYEKMQ (reference sequence). The V and J ends lost 3 bases and 6 bases, in that order; junction bases with no gene match: 9. CDR3 DNA sequence: TGTGCCAGCAGCTTGGCCGGACAGGGCCGTCCCGGGGAGCTGTTTTTT. Its translation: CASSLAGQGRPGELFF.

V and J are TRBV5-6 and TRBJ2-3; D is perhaps TRBD1 (6 bases). The CDR3 length is 14 residues. Germline V gene lookup returns CDR1 SGHDT and CDR2 YYEEEE. The V gene lost 2 bases and the J gene lost 2 bases, with 9 bases spanning the gap. CDR3 nucleotides: TGTGCCAGCAGCTTACAGGGCCCCACAGATACGCAGTATTTT. Amino acid sequence: CASSLQGPTDTQYF.

This clone was seen just once. The CDR3 is CASRTGETQYF. For the CDR3, the DNA is TGTGCCAGCAGGACGGGAGAGACCCAGTACTTC. The rearrangement links TRBV2 to TRBJ2-5; D unclear. The CDR3 contains 11 residues. Germline V gene lookup returns CDR1 SNHLY and CDR2 FYNNEI. Trimming shortened V by 6 bases and J by 4 bases, and 6 bases separated the two germline ends.

This clone came up a few times. CDR3 residues: CASSESGRAYNEQFF. The CDR3 DNA follows: TGCGCCAGCAGTGAGTCTGGGCGGGCCTACAATGAGCAGTTCTTC. The chain employs TRBV10-2 and TRBJ2-1, with a possible D match to TRBD2 (5 bases). Germline lookup yields CDR1 WSHSY and CDR2 SAAADI. Trimming took 0 bases from V and 2 from J, leaving 8 bases between them. The CDR3 runs 15 residues.

The chain uses TRBV30 and TRBJ2-2; TRBD1 aligns across 10 bases. This CDR3 has 14 amino acids. V lost 2 bases, J lost 6 bases, and 3 bases stayed unmatched. Germline values: CDR1 GTSNPN, CDR2 SVGIG (reference sequence). CDR3 in DNA: TGTGCCTGGAGTTGGACAGGGGGGTCCGGGGAGCTGTTTTTT. It encodes CAWSWTGGSGELFF.

This clone appeared a single time. The chain is built from TRBV7-9 and TRBJ2-2; D may be TRBD2 (6 bases). CDR1 and CDR2 (germline): SEHNR, FQNEAQ (reference sequence). V gave up 0 bases and J gave up 7 bases, with 15 bases separating them. The CDR3 sequence is 16 residues long. The CDR3 DNA reads TGTGCCAGCAGCTTAGCCCCCGGGGGAGCGGACGGGGAGCTGTTTTTT. Its protein is CASSLAPGGADGELFF.

This chain joins TRBV27 and TRBJ2-7, with TRBD2 matching 8 bases. Germline V gene data show CDR1 as MNHEY and CDR2 as SMNVEV (reference sequence). The CDR3 length is 15 residues. V shed 6 bases, J shed 0 bases, and the junction held 7 bases outside the gene matches. The CDR3 region is CASRPSGGGSYEQYF. The CDR3, as DNA: TGTGCCAGCAGACCCTCGGGAGGGGGCTCCTACGAGCAGTACTTC.

The chain combines TRBV13 with TRBJ2-7; 14 bases line up with TRBD2. The germline V gene has CDR1 PRHDT and CDR2 FYEKMQ (reference sequence). Losses at the gene ends were 5 bases for V and 6 bases for J; bases not matched to a gene: 9. CDR3 length: 16 residues. Here the CDR3 DNA reads TGTGCCAGCAGCCCCGGACTAGCGGGGGGTCATTTCGAGCAGTACTTC. It is translated as CASSPGLAGGHFEQYF. The full variable domain, rest sourced from reference TRBV13 and TRBJ2-7, is AAGVIQSPRHLIKEKRETATLKCYPIPRHDTVYWYQQGPGQDPQFLISFYEKMQSDKGSIPDRFSAQQFSDYHSELNMSSLELGDSALYFCASSPGLAGGHFEQYFGPGTRLTVT.

The J gene is TRBJ2-7, the V gene TRBV19; tentative D call: TRBD2 (5 bases). V gave up 6 bases and J gave up 0 bases, with 12 bases separating them. The CDR3 is 14 residues long. The germline gives CDR1 LNHDA, CDR2 SQIVND (reference sequence). CDR3 nucleotides: TGTGCCAGTAGGCAACTAGGCGGCTCCTACGAGCAGTACTTC. Residues: CASRQLGGSYEQYF.

The rearrangement joins TRBV7-8 to TRBJ2-5; TRBD1 is a possible D gene (6 bases). This CDR3 contains 14 residues. With 5 bases removed from V and 2 bases from J, the gap between germline ends came to 12 bases. Germline assignment: CDR1 SGHVS and CDR2 FQNEAQ. Written as DNA, the CDR3 is TGTGCCAGCAGCGCAAGGACAGCACAAGAGACCCAGTACTTC. This gives the protein CASSARTAQETQYF.

The chain recombines TRBV11-2 with TRBJ1-2; 7 nucleotides agree with TRBD1. The V segment lost 0 bases and the J segment 6 bases; nucleotides outside the gene matches: 4. This CDR3 has 14 amino acids. Germline V gene sequence: CDR1 SGHAT, CDR2 FQNNGV. CDR3 amino acids: CASSLDPRGNGYTF. The CDR3 DNA is TGTGCCAGCAGCTTAGATCCCAGGGGGAATGGCTACACCTTC.

J is TRBJ2-7 and V is TRBV7-2; D not resolved. The germline CDR1 and CDR2 sequences are SGHTA and FQGNSA. The CDR3 has 11 residues. Between the trimmed V and J ends, which lost 4 bases and 7 bases, there was a span of 8 bases. The CDR3 sequence is CASSSAGEQYF. DNA for the CDR3: TGTGCCAGCAGCTCTGCCGGGGAGCAGTACTTC.

This clone was counted between two and nine times. J is TRBJ2-2 and V is TRBV6-6; unclear D gene. The CDR3 contains 13 residues. Germline V CDR1 and CDR2: MNHNY, SVGAGI (reference sequence). Trimming took 6 bases from V and 2 from J, leaving 7 bases between them. This CDR3 reads CASSQINTGELFF. Written as DNA, the CDR3 is TGTGCCAGCAGCCAAATTAACACCGGGGAGCTGTTTTTT.

The J gene is TRBJ1-2, the V gene TRBV6-5; perhaps TRBD1 as D (5 bases). The CDR3 sequence is 15 residues long. V was cut by 0 bases and J by 3 bases, with 11 bases left in between. From germline, CDR1 is MNHEY and CDR2 SVGAGI. CDR3 region: CASSYSTVDDYGYTF. In nucleotides, the CDR3 is TGTGCCAGCAGTTACTCGACAGTGGATGACTATGGCTACACCTTC.